The clone carrying this T cell receptor (beta chain) rates as large. Its target is unknown. This entry comes from a study of circulating CD8 cells and anti-PD-1 response in melanoma. Background on the study: Nivolumab was given intravenously at 3 mg/kg every 2 weeks. Findings and limits, study-wide: At M1, fewer than 8% of TRB clonotypes appeared in multiple subsets. Only baseline and M1 samples entered the published repertoire comparisons. TIGIT repertoires were least diverse, DNEG repertoires most diverse.

TCR libraries were prepared from about 15 ng of total RNA with the QIAseq Immune Repertoire TCR panel. In TCRdb, the reads were re-called with MiXCR into one record per CDR3 protein. The repertoire holds some 830 distinct CDR3 sequences, with around 6.8% as singletons. Four subsets defined by PD-1 and/or TIGIT were sorted from live CD3+CD8+TCRalphabeta+ cells. The input for sequencing was CD8+ T cells from PBMCs, taken at baseline or after one month of anti-PD-1 therapy (not recorded which). The sequence derives from a human donor with melanoma.

The CDR3 coding sequence is TGCAGCGTTGTTGCCTCACGAGGGGCCCACCGGAACATTCAGTACTTC. It yields the protein CSVVASRGAHRNIQYF. This chain links TRBV29-1 with TRBJ2-4; D possibly uses TRBD1 or TRBD2 (5 bases each). CDR1 is SQVTM, CDR2 ANQGSEA, per germline. The CDR3 contains 16 residues. V lost 4 bases, J lost 7 bases, and 23 bases lay in between.